A single sample gave rise to the 21 T cell receptor beta chains below, sequenced in a study of CD8 T cells in ankylosing spondylitis. General study findings and limits: There was a TCR beta motif, made of roughly eight highly homologous variants, that appeared characteristic of ankylosing spondylitis blood.

Their recognized antigens are unknown. TCRdb recomputed calls from the 5' RACE reads with MiXCR, one row per CDR3 protein. This table holds around 450,000 distinct CDR3 sequences, 26% found once. Sample: blood, either unsorted or a sorted T cell fraction (not recorded which). Receptors originate from a male donor with ankylosing spondylitis.

The chain links TRBV20-1 to TRBJ2-7; TRBD1 is a possible D gene (6 bases). Germline V gene sequence: CDR1 DFQATT, CDR2 SNEGSKA (reference sequence). This CDR3 has 13 residues. V shed 6 bases and J shed 6 bases, with 18 bases lying between them. The chain's CDR3 is CSAKEGVLGEQYF. Written as DNA, the CDR3 is TGCAGTGCCAAAGAGGGGGTATTGGGCGAGCAGTACTTC.

This clonotype has just a few counts. This chain connects TRBV6-2 or TRBV6-3 to TRBJ2-3, with D unresolved. V was shortened by 0 bases and J by 1 base, with 5 bases between the two germline ends. The CDR3 totals 14 residues. The germline CDR1 and CDR2 sequences are MNHEY and SVGEGT. The CDR3 here is CASSYSYGTDTQYF. For the CDR3, the DNA is TGTGCCAGCAGTTACTCGTACGGCACAGATACGCAGTATTTT.

The J gene is TRBJ2-1, the V gene TRBV5-1; perhaps TRBD2 as D (6 bases). Germline loops: CDR1 SGHRS, CDR2 YFSETQ. The CDR3 extends over 14 amino acids. Trimming removed 0 bases at V and 9 bases at J, with 13 bases between. The CDR3 sequence is CASSLDSAEGEQFF. The CDR3 DNA follows: TGCGCCAGCAGCTTGGACTCCGCGGAGGGTGAGCAGTTCTTC. Together with reference TRBV5-1 and TRBJ2-1, the CDR3 gives the full variable domain: KAGVTQTPRYLIKTRGQQVTLSCSPISGHRSVSWYQQTPGQGLQFLFEYFSETQRNKGNFPGRFSGRQFSNSRSEMNVSTLELGDSALYLCASSLDSAEGEQFFGPGTRLTVL.

This clonotype was detected only a few times. The chain links TRBV4-1 to TRBJ2-3; the match to TRBD2 covers 7 bases. Germline assignment: CDR1 MGHRA and CDR2 YSYEKL. This CDR3 comprises 14 residues. Trimming removed 2 bases from V and 4 bases from J; junction bases left unmatched: 3. CDR3 amino acids: CASSQISGSDTQYF. The CDR3 nucleotides are TGCGCCAGCAGCCAAATTAGCGGGTCAGATACGCAGTATTTT.

The chain joins TRBV4-2 to TRBJ1-3, with unresolved D. This CDR3 spans 16 amino acids. Germline CDR1 is LGHNA and CDR2 is YNFKEQ. V gave up 0 bases and J gave up 0 bases, with 9 bases separating them. CDR3 residues: CASSQDLAASGNTIYF. In DNA form, the CDR3 reads TGTGCCAGCAGCCAAGATCTGGCGGCCTCTGGAAACACCATATATTTT.

This clonotype showed up just a few times. V gene TRBV28 combines with J gene TRBJ2-1; 8 bases are a match to TRBD2. Germline V lookup: CDR1 MDHEN, CDR2 SYDVKM. V gave up 5 bases and J gave up 5 bases; unmatched junction bases: 11. The CDR3 sequence is 16 residues long. The CDR3 sequence is CASSDNAGGLHNEQFF. The CDR3 DNA reads TGTGCCAGCAGTGATAACGCGGGAGGCCTCCACAATGAGCAGTTCTTC.

This clonotype was detected a few times. The chain is built from TRBV20-1 and TRBJ1-2; TRBD1 agrees at 7 bases. The CDR3 consists of 16 residues. With 5 bases clipped from V and 7 bases from J, the junction kept 19 bases outside the gene matches. Germline loops: CDR1 DFQATT, CDR2 SNEGSKA (reference sequence). CDR3 sequence reads: CSAFPSGHRGIGGYTF. The CDR3 nucleotides are TGCAGTGCTTTCCCCTCTGGCCACAGGGGAATAGGTGGCTACACCTTC.

The chain carries TRBV7-6 and TRBJ2-1, with 10 bases matching TRBD2. After removal of 5 bases from V and 8 bases from J, the junction contained 12 bases not matched to a gene. The CDR3 is made up of 16 amino acids. Germline V lookup: CDR1 SGHVS, CDR2 FNYEAQ. CDR3: CASSRTLAGGIDEQFF. The CDR3 bases are TGTGCCAGCAGCCGAACTTTAGCGGGAGGAATCGATGAGCAGTTCTTC. Complete variable domain (other parts from reference TRBV7-6 and TRBJ2-1): GAGVSQSPRYKVTKRGQDVALRCDPISGHVSLYWYRQALGQGPEFLTYFNYEAQQDKSGLPNDRFSAERPEGSISTLTIQRTEQRDSAMYRCASSRTLAGGIDEQFFGPGTRLTVL.

The chain links TRBV7-2 to TRBJ2-3, with D perhaps matching TRBD1 or TRBD2 (5 bases each). Germline V lookup: CDR1 SGHTA, CDR2 FQGNSA. This CDR3 has 15 residues. V was shortened by 8 bases and J by 2 bases, with 17 bases between the two germline ends. CDR3 sequence: CASSPRELLTDTQYF. The CDR3 coding sequence is TGTGCCAGCTCCCCCAGGGAGCTACTCACAGATACGCAGTATTTT.

V usage is TRBV10-3 and J usage is TRBJ2-5; tentatively, D is TRBD1 or TRBD2 (5 bases each). In germline, CDR1 is ENHRY, CDR2 SYGVKD. Trimming took 6 bases from V and 5 from J, leaving 19 bases between them. CDR3 length: 15 residues. CDR3 protein: CAIRDPMGPIETQYF. The CDR3 bases are TGTGCCATCAGGGATCCGATGGGACCAATTGAGACCCAGTACTTC.

This clonotype occurred a few times. The chain uses TRBV29-1 and TRBJ2-3; 8 bases are a match to TRBD1. Germline CDR1 and CDR2: SQVTM and ANQGSEA. Trimming removed 4 bases from V and 3 bases from J; junction bases left unmatched: 6. CDR3 length: 14 residues. The CDR3, as DNA: TGCAGCGTTGCCCAGACAGGGGCAACAGATACGCAGTATTTT. This sequence encodes CSVAQTGATDTQYF.

This chain links TRBV27 with TRBJ2-3; perhaps TRBD2 as D (6 bases). The V and J ends lost 5 bases and 1 base respectively, with 19 bases between them. Germline V gene lookup returns CDR1 MNHEY and CDR2 SMNVEV (reference sequence). The CDR3 extends over 17 amino acids. The CDR3 loop is CASSLRPGRDGTDTQYF. Written as DNA, the CDR3 is TGTGCCAGCAGTCTCCGCCCTGGGCGGGACGGCACAGATACGCAGTATTTT.

The CDR3 coding sequence is TGTGCCAGCAGTTACAGGGTTAAGAATTCACCCCTCCACTTT. The encoded protein is CASSYRVKNSPLHF. V usage is TRBV6-5 and J usage is TRBJ1-6; D call uncertain. Germline values: CDR1 MNHEY, CDR2 SVGAGI. This CDR3 spans 14 amino acids. Between the trimmed V and J ends, which lost 2 bases and 7 bases, there was a span of 9 bases.

V gene TRBV5-1 combines with J gene TRBJ2-3, with 9 nucleotides matching TRBD1. Trimming cost V 1 base and J 7 bases; bases outside gene matches: 4. The CDR3 covers 14 residues. Germline V CDR1 and CDR2: SGHRS, YFSETQ. CDR3 sequence reads: CASSLLQGAHTQYF. Written as DNA, the CDR3 is TGCGCCAGCAGCTTGCTACAGGGGGCGCATACGCAGTATTTT.

This clonotype occurred a few times. The rearrangement joins TRBV7-2 to TRBJ2-5, with D perhaps TRBD2 (5 bases). CDR1 and CDR2 from the germline V gene are SGHTA and FQGNSA. This CDR3 region has 15 residues. Trimming took 1 base from V and 5 from J, leaving 14 bases between them. The CDR3 here is CASSLGSGVRETQYF. CDR3 DNA sequence: TGTGCCAGCAGCTTAGGGAGCGGAGTCCGGGAGACCCAGTACTTC.

A word on this clonotype: Sequence at one end of the junction differs from germline and may be a read error. This chain uses TRBV29-1 with TRBJ2-5; D gene unclear. CDR3 size: 13 residues. In germline, CDR1 is SQVTM, CDR2 ANQGSEA. The CDR3 region is CSVVQDHQETQYF. CDR3 in DNA: TGCAGCGTTGTCCAGGACCACCAGGAGACCCAGTACTTC.

CDR3 region: CAVRDRFNYEQYV. CDR3 in DNA: TGTGCCGTCCGGGACAGGTTCAACTACGAGCAGTACGTC. The chain is built from TRBV6-1 and TRBJ2-7; TRBD1 aligns across 8 bases. J was trimmed by 3 bases and V by 11 bases; bases with no gene match: 9. Germline-derived CDR1 and CDR2 are MNHNS and SASEGT. The CDR3 consists of 13 residues.

The table lists this clonotype with a count of one. The gene calls are TRBV7-2 and TRBJ2-7; 8 nucleotides align to TRBD1. This CDR3 spans 15 amino acids. V trimming: 3 bases; J trimming: 4 bases; junction bases outside the gene matches: 8. Germline loops: CDR1 SGHTA, CDR2 FQGNSA. This CDR3 is CASSFTGQGEYEQYF. CDR3 in DNA: TGTGCCAGCAGCTTTACCGGACAGGGAGAATACGAGCAGTACTTC. Together with reference TRBV7-2 and TRBJ2-7, the CDR3 gives the full variable domain: GAGVSQSPSNKVTEKGKDVELRCDPISGHTALYWYRQSLGQGLEFLIYFQGNSAPDKSGLPSDRFSAERTGGSVSTLTIQRTQQEDSAVYLCASSFTGQGEYEQYFGPGTRLTVT.

This chain joins TRBV4-1 and TRBJ2-3, with TRBD2 matching over 7 bases. Unmatched junction bases numbered 4, after V lost 1 base and J lost 0 bases. This CDR3 is 16 amino acids long. CDR1 MGHRA and CDR2 YSYEKL come from the germline V gene. The CDR3 DNA follows: TGCGCCAGCAGCCAAGCTAGCGGAAGAAGCACAGATACGCAGTATTTT. It codes for CASSQASGRSTDTQYF.

This chain links TRBV6-1 with TRBJ1-1; D call uncertain. Looked up from germline, CDR1 is MNHNS and CDR2 is SASEGT. CDR3 length equals 12 residues. V was cut by 6 bases and J by 4 bases, with 9 bases left in between. CDR3 DNA sequence: TGTGCCAGCAGGAGGTTCGTCACTGAAGCTTTCTTT. It yields the protein CASRRFVTEAFF.

The J gene is TRBJ1-2, the V gene TRBV9; D is possibly TRBD1 (6 bases). V was clipped by 6 bases and J by 0 bases, with 15 bases between them. The CDR3 sequence is 15 residues long. Germline V lookup: CDR1 SGDLS, CDR2 YYNGEE. The CDR3 region is CASTRTAKTNYGYTF. CDR3 bases: TGTGCCAGCACAAGGACAGCCAAAACTAACTATGGCTACACCTTC. Using reference TRBV9 and TRBJ1-2 for the parts outside the CDR3, the full variable domain is DSGVTQTPKHLITATGQRVTLRCSPRSGDLSVYWYQQSLDQGLQFLIQYYNGEERAKGNILERFSAQQFPDLHSELNLSSLELGDSALYFCASTRTAKTNYGYTFGSGTRLTVV.